Reported below is one TCR beta chain. Antigen specificity is unknown. This sample stems from a study of cytomegalovirus exposure and HLA in healthy donors. Study-wide findings and caveats: For cytomegalovirus status, the classifier reportedly gave diagnoses with high specificity and sensitivity. It is likely that the observed cluster of highly shared sequence variants was a sequencing artifact.

This PCR relied on a set of 60 Vbeta primers and 13 Jbeta primers. Generated by immunoSEQ multiplex PCR, the TCRdb table keeps only in-frame clones and is missing some. The table includes roughly 100,000 clones, around 60% detected once. Germline V lookup: CDR1 SGHRS, CDR2 YFSETQ. Trimming took 4 bases from V and 3 from J, leaving 14 bases between them. CDR3 length equals 14 residues. The source is a human donor in good health. Sequencing used PBMCs. The V call is TRBV5-1, the J call TRBJ2-7; D is ambiguous. CDR3 sequence (DNA): TGCGCCAGCAGCCCTGAGGCCAGTCGCTACGAGCAGTACTTC. Its protein is CASSPEASRYEQYF.